This entry lists 23 T cell receptor beta chains sequenced from one sample in a study of shared T cell receptors in the human thymus. Sequenced by immunoSEQ multiplex PCR; TCRdb stores in-frame clones only, minus some. The sample contains about 730,000 clones, roughly 88% of which appear only once. The sample was also reused in another study, on human thymus T cells.

Sequenced material: thymocytes. These receptors all stem from a girl less than two years old with a congenital heart defect.

The CDR3 loop reads CASSQTSPGEGRVGPQHF. The CDR3 DNA reads TGTGCCAGCAGCCAAACTAGCCCTGGGGAGGGCCGAGTCGGCCCCCAGCATTTT. The chain couples TRBV5-6 to TRBJ1-5; no firm D call. The CDR3 has 18 residues. Germline V CDR1 and CDR2: SGHDT, YYEEEE. V shed 4 bases and J shed 10 bases, with 30 bases lying between them.

The V and J genes are TRBV29-1 and TRBJ1-2, with 8 bases identical to TRBD1. V shed 4 bases, J shed 4 bases, and the junction held 11 bases outside the gene matches. Germline V gene lookup returns CDR1 SQVTM and CDR2 ANQGSEA. This CDR3 is built from 15 residues. CDR3 residues: CSVASGQGISYGYTF. The CDR3, as DNA: TGCAGCGTTGCGAGTGGACAGGGAATATCCTATGGCTACACCTTC. The full variable domain, rest sourced from reference TRBV29-1 and TRBJ1-2, is SAVISQKPSRDICQRGTSLTIQCQVDSQVTMMFWYRQQPGQSLTLIATANQGSEATYESGFVIDKFPISRPNLTFSTLTVSNMSPEDSSIYLCSVASGQGISYGYTFGSGTRLTVV.

The chain joins TRBV14 to TRBJ2-3; D possibly corresponds to TRBD1 (5 bases). This CDR3 is built from 15 residues. The ends were cut back, 0 bases at V and 3 bases at J, with 10 bases in the middle. Looked up from germline, CDR1 is SGHDN and CDR2 is FVKESK. CDR3 sequence reads: CASSQDNRTTDTQYF. The CDR3 nucleotides are TGTGCCAGCAGCCAAGACAACAGGACGACAGATACGCAGTATTTT.

J is TRBJ2-1 and V is TRBV1; the D segment call TRBD2 is taken from the table without a DNA check. TRBV1 is marked as a pseudogene. This CDR3 is built from 10 residues. The CDR3 region has the DNA TGCACCCCCCTGGAGCGGGAGCAGTTCTTC. Translated: CTPLEREQFF.

This clone was detected once. This CDR3 reads CASSLWSVVSGNTIYF. CDR3 nucleotides: TGTGCCAGCAGTTTATGGTCAGTGGTCTCTGGAAACACCATATATTTT. The chain uses TRBV28 and TRBJ1-3; unclear D gene. The germline V gene encodes CDR1 MDHEN and CDR2 SYDVKM. Trimming took 0 bases from V and 0 from J, leaving 9 bases between them. This CDR3 has 16 residues.

The chain employs TRBV19 and TRBJ2-7; 7 nucleotides align to TRBD1. This CDR3 has 14 amino acids. V gave up 4 bases and J gave up 4 bases; unmatched junction bases: 7. CDR1 is LNHDA, CDR2 SQIVND, per germline (reference sequence). The CDR3 reads CASSTTGTSYEQYF. The DNA of the CDR3 is TGTGCCAGTAGTACGACAGGGACAAGTTACGAGCAGTACTTC.

This rearrangement joins TRBV5-1 to TRBJ2-1, with 9 bases matching TRBD1. Germline CDR1 is SGHRS and CDR2 is YFSETQ. V lost 4 bases to trimming and J lost 7 bases; unmatched junction nucleotides: 15. The CDR3 consists of 17 residues. CDR3 sequence: CASSPQGAEESLNEQFF. In DNA form, the CDR3 reads TGCGCCAGCAGCCCACAGGGGGCGGAGGAATCGTTAAATGAGCAGTTCTTC. The full variable domain, rest sourced from reference TRBV5-1 and TRBJ2-1, is KAGVTQTPRYLIKTRGQQVTLSCSPISGHRSVSWYQQTPGQGLQFLFEYFSETQRNKGNFPGRFSGRQFSNSRSEMNVSTLELGDSALYLCASSPQGAEESLNEQFFGPGTRLTVL.

The chain carries TRBV14 and TRBJ2-3, with a possible D match to TRBD2 (6 bases). There are 16 residues in the CDR3. Germline CDR1 is SGHDN and CDR2 is FVKESK. Trimming took 2 bases from V and 1 from J, leaving 13 bases between them. Here the CDR3 reads CASSQFSGVRTDTQYF. The CDR3 DNA sequence: TGTGCCAGCAGCCAATTTTCGGGGGTCCGCACAGATACGCAGTATTTT.

The V and J genes are TRBV19 and TRBJ2-1; 7 bases map to TRBD2. The V and J ends lost 3 bases and 6 bases, in that order; junction bases with no gene match: 5. This CDR3 has 14 residues. The germline CDR1 and CDR2 sequences are LNHDA and SQIVND (reference sequence). Here the CDR3 reads CASSMGGTVNEQFF. The CDR3 DNA reads as TGTGCCAGTAGTATGGGAGGGACGGTCAATGAGCAGTTCTTC.

This sequence joins TRBV5-1 and TRBJ2-3; 12 nucleotides match TRBD2. The CDR3 has 17 amino acids. Per germline, CDR1 SGHRS and CDR2 YFSETQ. Trimming took 0 bases from V and 3 from J; bases not matched to a gene: 5. In DNA form, the CDR3 reads TGCGCCAGCAGCTTGGCTTGGACTAGCGGGGTAACAGATACGCAGTATTTT. Translation: CASSLAWTSGVTDTQYF.

As DNA, the CDR3 is TGTGCCAGCAGCTCCGATCAGGGGGGCACCAACACTGAAGCTTTCTTT. Its protein is CASSSDQGGTNTEAFF. The genes are TRBV7-2 and TRBJ1-1; 7 bases are shared with TRBD1. Germline lookup yields CDR1 SGHTA and CDR2 FQGNSA. The CDR3 runs to 16 residues. Trimming took 4 bases from V and 2 from J; bases not matched to a gene: 10.

V gene TRBV2 combines with J gene TRBJ1-4; 9 bases fit TRBD1. Germline V CDR1 and CDR2: SNHLY, FYNNEI. The CDR3 covers 17 residues. The trim removed 10 bases at V and 0 bases at J, leaving 12 bases unmatched. CDR3 bases: TGTGCCACCTGGGATCGAACAGGGGGCACAACTAATGAAAAACTGTTTTTT. Amino acid sequence: CATWDRTGGTTNEKLFF.

The chain carries TRBV28 and TRBJ2-5; 9 nucleotides align to TRBD1. In germline, CDR1 is MDHEN, CDR2 SYDVKM. This CDR3 spans 16 amino acids. Trimming took 4 bases from V and 3 from J; bases not matched to a gene: 9. CDR3 loop: CASSSPHRGRKETQYF. CDR3 DNA sequence: TGTGCCAGCAGTTCCCCCCACAGGGGGCGAAAAGAGACCCAGTACTTC. The entire variable domain, with the rest obtained from reference TRBV28 and TRBJ2-5, is as follows: DVKVTQSSRYLVKRTGEKVFLECVQDMDHENMFWYRQDPGLGLRLIYFSYDVKMKEKGDIPEGYSVSREKKERFSLILESASTNQTSMYLCASSSPHRGRKETQYFGPGTRLLVL.

The chain carries TRBV5-4 and TRBJ1-3; 7 nucleotides align to TRBD1. Germline lookup yields CDR1 SGHNT and CDR2 YYREEE (reference sequence). V shed 2 bases and J 6 bases; nucleotides not matched to a gene: 5. The CDR3 loop spans 14 amino acids. This chain's CDR3 is CASSLGGWENTIYF. For the CDR3, the DNA is TGTGCCAGCAGCTTAGGGGGCTGGGAAAACACCATATATTTT.

The chain combines TRBV28 with TRBJ1-1; possible D gene TRBD1, 5 bases. The CDR3 covers 16 residues. The germline CDR1 and CDR2 sequences are MDHEN and SYDVKM. Trimming took off 6 bases at V and 0 bases at J, with 17 bases between the two ends. CDR3 DNA: TGTGCCAGCAGACGACCCATCAGGGAAATGAACACTGAAGCTTTCTTT. Protein: CASRRPIREMNTEAFF.

The chain has TRBV6-1 and TRBJ1-5; D is perhaps TRBD1 (5 bases). This CDR3 spans 17 amino acids. Germline CDR1 reads MNHNS; CDR2 reads SASEGT. V dropped 0 bases and J dropped 0 bases, with 12 bases sitting between them. This chain's CDR3 is CASSEAKQAYSNQPQHF. CDR3 nucleotide sequence: TGTGCCAGCAGTGAAGCTAAACAGGCGTATAGCAATCAGCCCCAGCATTTT.

The chain joins TRBV2 to TRBJ1-3, with D tentatively TRBD1 (5 bases). The CDR3 extends over 16 amino acids. The germline V and J ends were trimmed by 0 bases and 7 bases, with 16 bases remaining between them. Germline values: CDR1 SNHLY, CDR2 FYNNEI. CDR3 sequence: CASSEAPGLRSNTIYF. CDR3 bases: TGTGCCAGCAGTGAAGCCCCGGGACTGAGGAGTAACACCATATATTTT.

In DNA form, the CDR3 reads TGTGCCAGCAGTGAGTTAATCCAACCTTACTTTAATGAAAAACTGTTTTTT. Protein product: CASSELIQPYFNEKLFF. This chain connects TRBV6-1 to TRBJ1-4; D is undetermined. CDR1 is MNHNS and CDR2 is SASEGT in the germline V gene. V lost 3 bases and J 4 bases, leaving 18 bases between the germline ends. The CDR3 extends over 17 amino acids.

To note about this clone: One junction end disagrees with the germline gene, perhaps due to a read error. This chain joins TRBV15 and TRBJ2-1, with D possibly being TRBD2 (5 bases). This CDR3 region has 15 residues. Looked up from germline, CDR1 is LNHNV and CDR2 is YYDKDF (reference sequence). CDR3 region: CATSRGAGSDNEQFF. In nucleotides, the CDR3 is TGTGCCACCAGCAGAGGTGCGGGCTCCGACAATGAGCAGTTCTTC.

This chain uses TRBV14 with TRBJ2-3, with D possibly being TRBD1 (5 bases). The germline V and J ends were trimmed by 3 bases and 0 bases, with 10 bases remaining between them. Germline V gene data show CDR1 as SGHDN and CDR2 as FVKESK. The CDR3 is 15 amino acids. CDR3 amino acids: CASSHQGNSTDTQYF. The CDR3 coding sequence is TGTGCCAGCAGCCACCAGGGTAATAGCACAGATACGCAGTATTTT.

This chain connects TRBV5-4 to TRBJ2-1; 9 bases line up with TRBD1. CDR1 is SGHNT and CDR2 is YYREEE in the germline V gene (reference sequence). J lost 10 bases, V lost 4 bases, and 9 bases had no gene match. The CDR3 totals 14 residues. The CDR3 DNA is TGTGCCAGCAGCCCCACGGGACAGGGTGGGGAGCAGTTCTTC. As protein: CASSPTGQGGEQFF.

The V gene is TRBV18, the J gene TRBJ1-2; 9 bases match TRBD1. Germline V gene lookup returns CDR1 KGHSH and CDR2 LQKENI. Trimming removed 3 bases from V and 4 bases from J; junction bases left unmatched: 6. This CDR3 spans 15 amino acids. This CDR3 reads CASSPATGGVYGYTF. CDR3 bases: TGTGCCAGCTCACCTGCTACAGGGGGCGTCTATGGCTACACCTTC.

V gene TRBV27 combines with J gene TRBJ2-2, with a weak D call TRBD2 (7 bases). V dropped 8 bases and J dropped 3 bases, with 37 bases sitting between them. The germline gives CDR1 MNHEY, CDR2 SMNVEV (reference sequence). The length of the CDR3 is 22 residues. In DNA, the CDR3 is TGTGCCAGCGGGGGGGGAGGGACAAATAGGAACCCGGTCCGAGCCCACACCGGGGAGCTGTTTTTT. It codes for CASGGGGTNRNPVRAHTGELFF.